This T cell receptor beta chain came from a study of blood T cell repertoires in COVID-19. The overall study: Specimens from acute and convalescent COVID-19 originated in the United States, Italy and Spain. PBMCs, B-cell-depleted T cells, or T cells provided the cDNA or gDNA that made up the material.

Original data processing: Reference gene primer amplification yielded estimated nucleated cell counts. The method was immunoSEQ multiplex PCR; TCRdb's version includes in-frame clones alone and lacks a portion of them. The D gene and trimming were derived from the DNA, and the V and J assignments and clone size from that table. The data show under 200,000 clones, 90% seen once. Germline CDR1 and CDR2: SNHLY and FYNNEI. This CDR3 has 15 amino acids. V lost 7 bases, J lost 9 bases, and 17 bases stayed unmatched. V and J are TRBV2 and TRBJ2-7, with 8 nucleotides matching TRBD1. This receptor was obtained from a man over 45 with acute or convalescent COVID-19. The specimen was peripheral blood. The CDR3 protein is CASTSRDRYPAVQYV. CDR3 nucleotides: TGTGCCAGCACTTCGCGGGACAGGTACCCCGCGGTGCAGTACGTC.